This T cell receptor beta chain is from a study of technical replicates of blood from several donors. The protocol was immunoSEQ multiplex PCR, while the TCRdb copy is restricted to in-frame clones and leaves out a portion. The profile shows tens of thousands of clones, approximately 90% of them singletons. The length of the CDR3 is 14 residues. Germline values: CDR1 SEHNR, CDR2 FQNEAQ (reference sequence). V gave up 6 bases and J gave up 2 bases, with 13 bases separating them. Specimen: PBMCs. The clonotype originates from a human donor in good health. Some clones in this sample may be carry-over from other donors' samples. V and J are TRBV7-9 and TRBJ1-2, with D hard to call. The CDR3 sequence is CASRPAGSNYGYTF. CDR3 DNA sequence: TGTGCCAGCAGGCCTGCGGGATCAAACTATGGCTACACCTTC. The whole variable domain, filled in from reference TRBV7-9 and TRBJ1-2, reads DTGVSQNPRHKITKRGQNVTFRCDPISEHNRLYWYRQTLGQGPEFLTYFQNEAQLEKSRLLSDRFSAERPKGSFSTLEIQRTEQGDSAMYLCASRPAGSNYGYTFGSGTRLTVV.